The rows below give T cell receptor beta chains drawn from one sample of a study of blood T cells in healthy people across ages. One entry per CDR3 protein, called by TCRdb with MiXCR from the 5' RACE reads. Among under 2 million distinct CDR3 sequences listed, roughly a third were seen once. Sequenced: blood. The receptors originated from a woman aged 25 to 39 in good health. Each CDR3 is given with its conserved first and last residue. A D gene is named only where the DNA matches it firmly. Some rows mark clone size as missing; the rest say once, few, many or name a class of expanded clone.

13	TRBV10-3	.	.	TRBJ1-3	TGTGCCATCAGTGAGTCTTTCGGAAACACCATATATTTT	CAISESFGNTIYF
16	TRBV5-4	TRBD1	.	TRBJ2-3	TGTGCCAGCAGCGGGGGACAGGGGGTGCACACAGATACGCAGTATTTT	CASSGGQGVHTDTQYF
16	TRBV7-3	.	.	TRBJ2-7	TGTGCCAGCAGCTTAGGAAGGGCAGGGGTTCCCTACGAGCAGTACTTC	CASSLGRAGVPYEQYF
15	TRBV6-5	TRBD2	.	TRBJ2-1	TGTGCCAGCAGTTCTGCGGGAGTAAGTTCCAATGAGCAGTTCTTC	CASSSAGVSSNEQFF
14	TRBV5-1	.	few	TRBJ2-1	TGCGCCAGCAGCTTGGAGGGAGATCACAATGAGCAGTTCTTC	CASSLEGDHNEQFF
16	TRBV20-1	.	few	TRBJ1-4	TGCAGTGCTAGCCAGGATTATACCGCAACTAATGAAAAACTGTTTTTT	CSASQDYTATNEKLFF
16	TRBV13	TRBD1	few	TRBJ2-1	TGTGCCAGCAGCTCCTGGACAGGGGGTATTGGGAATGAGCAGTTCTTC	CASSSWTGGIGNEQFF
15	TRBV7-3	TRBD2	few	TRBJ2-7	TGTGCCAGCAGCCCTCAGACTAGCGGGAGCTACGAGCAGTACTTC	CASSPQTSGSYEQYF
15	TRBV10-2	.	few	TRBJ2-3	TGCGCCAGCAGTGAAAACTCCCTCTACACAGATACGCAGTATTTT	CASSENSLYTDTQYF
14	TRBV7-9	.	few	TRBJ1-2	TGTGCCAGCAGCTTAGTCGACAGAGGAGGTGGCTACACCTTC	CASSLVDRGGGYTF
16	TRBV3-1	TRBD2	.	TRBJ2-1	TGTGCCAGCAGCCAAGATGGGACTAGCGCCCACAATGGGCAGTTCTTC	CASSQDGTSAHNGQFF
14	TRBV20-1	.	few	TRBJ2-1	TGCAGTGCTGTAGCGGCCTTCAGGAACAATGAGCAGTTCTTC	CSAVAAFRNNEQFF
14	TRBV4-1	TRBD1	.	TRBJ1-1	TGCGCCAGCAGCCAAGTAGACAGGGACACTGAAGCTTTCTTT	CASSQVDRDTEAFF
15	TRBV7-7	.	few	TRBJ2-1	TGTGCCAGCAGCCCAGATCGCGGGGAGCGGAATGAGCAGTTCTTC	CASSPDRGERNEQFF
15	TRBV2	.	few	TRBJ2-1	TGTGCCAGCGATACAGTTGGAAACTCCTACAATGAGCAGTTCTTC	CASDTVGNSYNEQFF
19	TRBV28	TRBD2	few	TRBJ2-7	TGTGCCAGCAGTTCCTCGGGGAGTGGAACTAGCGAAGCACTCTATGAGCAGTACTTC	CASSSSGSGTSEALYEQYF
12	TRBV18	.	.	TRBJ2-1	TGTGCCAGCCCACCATCCAGCAGTGAGCAGTTCTTC	CASPPSSSEQFF
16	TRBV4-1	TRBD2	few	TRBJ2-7	TGCGCCAGCAGCCAAGTTGCCCGCGGGGGGGCTGGGGAGCAGTACTTC	CASSQVARGGAGEQYF
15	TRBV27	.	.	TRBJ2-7	TGTGCCAGCCGAAATGATTCGGGAATGGGCTACGAGCAGTACTTC	CASRNDSGMGYEQYF
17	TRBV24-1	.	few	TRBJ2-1	TGTGCCACCAGTGATTCTCTTAGACAGGGTTGGGGGGATGAGCAGTTCTTC	CATSDSLRQGWGDEQFF
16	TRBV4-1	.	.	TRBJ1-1	TGCGCCGGCAGCCAGGGGTCTTTTAGGGGGAACACTGAAGCTTTCTTT	CAGSQGSFRGNTEAFF
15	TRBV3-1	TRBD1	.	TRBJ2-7	TGTGCCAGCAGCCTCCCTGGAGACAGGGGTGGTGAGCAGTACTTC	CASSLPGDRGGEQYF
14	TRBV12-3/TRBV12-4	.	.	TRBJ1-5	TGTGCCAGCAGTTTAGACAGCGGCAATCAGCCCCAGCATTTT	CASSLDSGNQPQHF
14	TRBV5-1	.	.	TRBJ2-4	TGCGCCAGCAGCTTGGAACCCAGCAAAAACATTCAGTACTTC	CASSLEPSKNIQYF
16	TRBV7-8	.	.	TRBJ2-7	TGTGCCAGCAACCCGGTCAGACCGACGCTCTCCTACGAGCAGTACTTC	CASNPVRPTLSYEQYF
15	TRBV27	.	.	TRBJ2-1	TGTGCCAGCAGTTTATTCGGCGCAGGGTCAAATGAGCAGTTCTTC	CASSLFGAGSNEQFF
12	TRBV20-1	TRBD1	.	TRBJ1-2	TGCAGTGGCCCCGGACAGGGTTATGGCTACACCTTC	CSGPGQGYGYTF
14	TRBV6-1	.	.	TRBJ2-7	TGTGCCAGCGACAGGACACCCATTTCCTACGAGCAGTACTTC	CASDRTPISYEQYF
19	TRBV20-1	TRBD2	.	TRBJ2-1	TGCAGTGCGAGGCGACTAGCGGGAGTTACGGGGGACTTTATCAATGAGCAGTTCTTC	CSARRLAGVTGDFINEQFF
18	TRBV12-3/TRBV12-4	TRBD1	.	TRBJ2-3	TGTGCCAGCTCCTCGGGACAGGGGACCCGCTCCAAGGTGGATACGCAGTATTTT	CASSSGQGTRSKVDTQYF
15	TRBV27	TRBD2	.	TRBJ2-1	TGTGCCAGCAGTTTAGGGGTAGCGGGATTCGATGAGCAGTTCTTC	CASSLGVAGFDEQFF
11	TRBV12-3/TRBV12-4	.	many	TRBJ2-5	TGTGCCAGCAGTAACAAAGAGACCCAGTACTTC	CASSNKETQYF
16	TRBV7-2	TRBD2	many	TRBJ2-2	TGTGCCAGCAGCTATAGCGGGAGGACGAGTACCGGGGAGCTGTTTTTT	CASSYSGRTSTGELFF
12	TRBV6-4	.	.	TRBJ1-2	TGTGCCAGCAGAAACAATAACTATGGCTACACCTTC	CASRNNNYGYTF
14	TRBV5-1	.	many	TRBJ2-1	TGCGCCAGCAGCTCGGGAGTCGCCTACAATGAGCAGTTCTTC	CASSSGVAYNEQFF
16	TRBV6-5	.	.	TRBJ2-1	TGTGCCAGCAGTTACTTACAGGTCTCCGTATCAGATGAGCAGTTCTTC	CASSYLQVSVSDEQFF
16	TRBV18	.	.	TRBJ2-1	TGTGCCAGCTCATCCGGGGCTAGTACCTCTTTCAATGAGCAGTTCTTC	CASSSGASTSFNEQFF
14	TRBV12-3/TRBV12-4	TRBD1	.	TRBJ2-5	TGTGCCAGCAGTCCGACAGGGTTTGAAGAGACCCAGTACTTC	CASSPTGFEETQYF
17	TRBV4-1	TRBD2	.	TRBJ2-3	TGCGCCAGCAGCCAAGAACTAGCGGGGGTTAACACAGATACGCAGTATTTT	CASSQELAGVNTDTQYF
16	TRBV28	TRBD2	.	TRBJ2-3	TGTGCCAGCAGTTCCCCCTCAGCGGGGCGCACAGATACGCAGTATTTT	CASSSPSAGRTDTQYF
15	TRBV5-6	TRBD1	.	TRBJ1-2	TGTGCCAGCAGCTTGGCGGGACAGCAATTTATGGGCTACACCTTC	CASSLAGQQFMGYTF
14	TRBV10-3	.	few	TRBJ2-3	TGTGCCATCAGTGAGCCAGGAGGTCCAGATACGCAGTATTTT	CAISEPGGPDTQYF
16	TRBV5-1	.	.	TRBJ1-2	TGCGCCAGCAGCTCTTTCTCGCGGATCTCTAACTATGGCTACACCTTC	CASSSFSRISNYGYTF
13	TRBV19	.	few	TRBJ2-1	TGTGCCAGTAGTGCCTTATTATACAATGAGCAGTTCTTC	CASSALLYNEQFF
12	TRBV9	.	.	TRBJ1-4	TGTGCCAGCAGCGTAGTTGGGGGCAAACTGTTTTTT	CASSVVGGKLFF
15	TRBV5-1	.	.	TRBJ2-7	TGCGCCAGCAGCTCCGTGTCAGGTCAACCCTACGAGCAGTACTTC	CASSSVSGQPYEQYF
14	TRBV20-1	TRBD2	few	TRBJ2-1	TGCAGTGCTTTGACTAGCGGGAGGGGTAATGAGCAGTTCTTC	CSALTSGRGNEQFF
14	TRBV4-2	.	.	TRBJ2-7	TGTGCCAGTAACCCGGACCTAACGGCCTACGAGCAGTACTTC	CASNPDLTAYEQYF
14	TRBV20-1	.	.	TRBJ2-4	TGCAGTGCCCAGGCGGAGACTATCAAAAACATTCAGTACTTC	CSAQAETIKNIQYF
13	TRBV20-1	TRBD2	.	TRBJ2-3	TGCAGTGCCGGACTAGCGAGCACAGATACGCAGTATTTT	CSAGLASTDTQYF
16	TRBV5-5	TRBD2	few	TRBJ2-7	TGTGCCAGCAGCGTGGGACTAGCGGGAGGATCCTACGAGCAGTACTTC	CASSVGLAGGSYEQYF
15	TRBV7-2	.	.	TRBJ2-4	TGTGCCAGCAGCTTACTGAGAGCGGCCAAAAACATTCAGTACTTC	CASSLLRAAKNIQYF